A single T cell receptor (beta chain) is shown here with its context. These data come from a study of cytomegalovirus exposure and HLA in healthy donors. The PCR used 60 Vbeta and 13 Jbeta primers. Measured with immunoSEQ multiplex PCR; TCRdb has only the in-frame clones, and not every one. The sample contains about 140,000 clones, less than 9.5% of which appear only once. Source material: PBMCs. This sequence originates from a male donor in good health and CMV-seronegative.

This CDR3 reads CASSLPRRGYTF. The CDR3 region has the DNA TGTGCCAGTAGTCTTCCCCGGCGGGGCTACACCTTC. This rearrangement joins TRBV19 to TRBJ1-2, with D hard to call. CDR1 and CDR2 (germline): LNHDA, SQIVND (reference sequence). Trimming left V 5 bases short and J 8 bases short, with 12 bases between. The CDR3 is made up of 12 amino acids.